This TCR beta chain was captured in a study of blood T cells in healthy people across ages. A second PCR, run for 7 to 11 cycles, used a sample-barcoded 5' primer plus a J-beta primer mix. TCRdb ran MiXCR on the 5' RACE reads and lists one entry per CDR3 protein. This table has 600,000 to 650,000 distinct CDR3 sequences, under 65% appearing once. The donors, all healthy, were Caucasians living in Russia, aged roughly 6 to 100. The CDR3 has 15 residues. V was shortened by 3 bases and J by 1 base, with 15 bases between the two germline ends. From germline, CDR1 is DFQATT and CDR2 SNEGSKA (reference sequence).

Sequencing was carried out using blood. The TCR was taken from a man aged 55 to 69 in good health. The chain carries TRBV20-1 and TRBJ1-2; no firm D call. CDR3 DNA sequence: TGCAGTGCTAGCATTGGTCGCAGCGGTAACTATGGCTACACCTTC. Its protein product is CSASIGRSGNYGYTF.